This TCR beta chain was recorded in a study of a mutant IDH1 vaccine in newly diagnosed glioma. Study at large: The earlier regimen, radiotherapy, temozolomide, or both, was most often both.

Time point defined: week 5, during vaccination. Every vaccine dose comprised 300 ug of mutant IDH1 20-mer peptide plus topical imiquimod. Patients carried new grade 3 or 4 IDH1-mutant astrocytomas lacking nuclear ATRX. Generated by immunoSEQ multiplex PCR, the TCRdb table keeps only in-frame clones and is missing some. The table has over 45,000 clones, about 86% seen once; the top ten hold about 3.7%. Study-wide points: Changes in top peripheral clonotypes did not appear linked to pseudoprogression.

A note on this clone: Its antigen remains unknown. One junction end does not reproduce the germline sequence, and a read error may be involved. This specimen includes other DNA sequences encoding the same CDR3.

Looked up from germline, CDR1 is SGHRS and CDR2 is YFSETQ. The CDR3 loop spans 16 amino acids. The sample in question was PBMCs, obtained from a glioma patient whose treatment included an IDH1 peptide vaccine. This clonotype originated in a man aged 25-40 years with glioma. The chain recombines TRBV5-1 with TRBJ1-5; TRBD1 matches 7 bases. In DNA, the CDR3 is TGCGCCAGCAACCCTGGGGACAGCTATAGCAATCAGCCCCAGCACTTT. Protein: CASNPGDSYSNQPQHF.